One sample yielded the 32 T cell receptor beta chains listed below, sequenced in a study of T-cell reconstitution after alpha-beta-depleted transplantation in children. Unique molecular identifiers tagged the TCRbeta library. TCRdb passed the PCR reads through MiXCR, listing each CDR3 protein once. Here the sample spans fewer than 85,000 distinct CDR3 sequences, approximately 14% being singletons. The source material was PBMCs, mostly from graft donor cells, sampled 180 days after TCRalphabeta/CD19-depleted stem cell transplant. These receptors all come from a male patient aged 2-15 years who had a stem cell transplant for acute lymphoblastic leukemia, so the T cells may come from the graft donor.

The chain joins TRBV7-2 to TRBJ2-4; D not resolved. The CDR3 length is 12 residues. Germline V lookup: CDR1 SGHTA, CDR2 FQGNSA. V lost 3 bases to trimming and J lost 7 bases, with 7 bases between them. This chain's CDR3 is CASSFMGNIQYF. The CDR3 DNA sequence: TGTGCCAGCAGCTTTATGGGCAACATTCAGTACTTC.

This clonotype came up a few times. The chain joins TRBV29-1 to TRBJ2-3, with 9 nucleotides matching TRBD1. Germline V gives CDR1 SQVTM, CDR2 ANQGSEA. The V and J ends lost 5 bases and 6 bases, in that order; junction bases with no gene match: 6. The CDR3 runs to 13 residues. This CDR3 is CSVPQGARDTQYF. CDR3 bases: TGCAGCGTTCCACAGGGGGCGAGGGATACGCAGTATTTT.

On this clonotype itself: This may arise from a read error, as a much more abundant clone is one base away. The J gene is TRBJ2-1, the V gene TRBV6-5, with D unclear. Trimming stripped 3 bases from V and 4 bases from J, with 10 bases between. In germline, CDR1 is MNHEY, CDR2 SVGAGI. This CDR3 has 14 amino acids. The DNA of the CDR3 is TGTGCCAGCAGTTATAACGGGCTGTACAATGAGCAGTTCTTC. Translation: CASSYNGLYNEQFF.

This clonotype showed up just a few times. The rearrangement joins TRBV6-2 or TRBV6-3 to TRBJ2-4; D possibly corresponds to TRBD2 (6 bases). V dropped 1 base and J dropped 0 bases, with 10 bases sitting between them. The germline V gene encodes CDR1 MNHEY and CDR2 SVGEGT. The CDR3 is 16 amino acids. CDR3 nucleotides: TGTGCCAGCAGTTACTATAGCGGAGTAGCCAAAAACATTCAGTACTTC. It is translated as CASSYYSGVAKNIQYF.

Turning to this clonotype: Germline and junction disagree at one end, which may indicate a read error. V is TRBV12-3 or TRBV12-4 and J is TRBJ2-6; D not certain. The CDR3 totals 14 residues. CDR3 nucleotides: TGTGCCAGCGGTTTGATCTCTGGGGCCAACGTCCTGACTTTC. This sequence encodes CASGLISGANVLTF.

This chain uses TRBV2 with TRBJ1-6; D is ambiguous. This CDR3 region has 15 residues. The V gene lost 4 bases and the J gene lost 9 bases, with 16 bases spanning the gap. The germline CDR1 and CDR2 sequences are SNHLY and FYNNEI. CDR3 protein: CASSGERGYFSPLHF. CDR3 nucleotide sequence: TGTGCCAGCAGTGGAGAACGAGGGTATTTTTCACCCCTCCACTTT.

The table lists this clonotype with a few counts. The chain uses TRBV7-3 and TRBJ2-3; D may correspond to TRBD1 or TRBD2 (7 bases each). This CDR3 contains 16 residues. Germline V gene lookup returns CDR1 SGHTA and CDR2 FQGTGA. Trimming removed 5 bases from V and 1 base from J, with 16 bases in between. This CDR3 is CASSQGGRAGTDTQYF. The CDR3 region has the DNA TGTGCCAGCAGCCAGGGGGGGAGGGCAGGCACAGATACGCAGTATTTT.

This clonotype was found many times. The chain combines TRBV29-1 with TRBJ2-7; 10 bases are shared with TRBD2. The germline V gene encodes CDR1 SQVTM and CDR2 ANQGSEA. Trimming at V came to 1 base and at J to 0 bases, leaving 6 bases not matched to a gene. The CDR3 covers 16 residues. CDR3 in DNA: TGCAGCGTTGAAGGAGAGCGGGGGGGTCTCTCCTACGAGCAGTACTTC. Translation gives CSVEGERGGLSYEQYF.

The rearrangement uses TRBV21-1 and TRBJ2-3; the table's D call TRBD1 went unverified against the DNA. TRBV21-1 is classified as a pseudogene. The CDR3 extends over 16 amino acids. The DNA of the CDR3 is TGTGCCAGCAGCAAAGGGGCGGACCAATGGGCAGATACGCAGTATTTT. It codes for CASSKGADQWADTQYF.

At least ten counts were recorded for this clonotype. The chain is built from TRBV7-2 and TRBJ2-4; a possible D gene is TRBD2 (5 bases). Germline V lookup: CDR1 SGHTA, CDR2 FQGNSA. The ends were cut back, 5 bases at V and 0 bases at J, with 14 bases in the middle. The CDR3 contains 16 residues. CDR3 coding DNA: TGTGCCAGCAGCCCCGGACGGGGAATAGCCAAAAACATTCAGTACTTC. This encodes CASSPGRGIAKNIQYF.

The J gene is TRBJ1-4, the V gene TRBV20-1; D is possibly TRBD1 (5 bases). Deletions cut 5 bases from V and 4 bases from J, with 14 bases between. Looked up from germline, CDR1 is DFQATT and CDR2 is SNEGSKA (reference sequence). CDR3 length equals 14 residues. The CDR3 sequence: CSAEGVRRNEKLFF. The CDR3 DNA reads TGCAGTGCTGAAGGGGTGAGGCGTAATGAAAAACTGTTTTTT.

This clonotype was found many times. The J gene is TRBJ1-1, the V gene TRBV5-1, with 7 bases matching TRBD1. V trimming: 5 bases; J trimming: 4 bases; junction bases outside the gene matches: 2. Germline loops: CDR1 SGHRS, CDR2 YFSETQ. CDR3 length: 12 amino acids. The CDR3 region is CASSAGGTEAFF. In nucleotides, the CDR3 is TGCGCCAGCAGTGCAGGGGGCACTGAAGCTTTCTTT.

This clonotype was picked up a small number of times. The rearrangement links TRBV24-1 to TRBJ2-5; 13 bases align to TRBD2. Germline trimming cut 6 bases from V and 5 bases from J; bases unmatched to any gene: 2. From germline, CDR1 is KGHDR and CDR2 SFDVKD. The CDR3 totals 14 residues. The CDR3 loop reads CATSTSGGAETQYF. CDR3 DNA sequence: TGTGCCACCAGTACTAGCGGGGGGGCGGAGACCCAGTACTTC.

The genes are TRBV9 and TRBJ2-5; D may match TRBD1 or TRBD2 (7 bases each). The germline V and J ends were trimmed by 4 bases and 2 bases, with 12 bases remaining between them. The CDR3 spans 14 residues. Germline CDR1 reads SGDLS; CDR2 reads YYNGEE. The CDR3 nucleotides read TGTGCCAGCAGCTCCAGGGGGGGGCAAGAGACCCAGTACTTC. Residues: CASSSRGGQETQYF.

This rearrangement joins TRBV25-1 to TRBJ1-4; D perhaps matches TRBD1 (5 bases). V lost 4 bases to trimming and J lost 8 bases, with 17 bases between them. CDR3 length: 15 residues. CDR1 MGHDK and CDR2 SYGVNS come from the germline V gene. The CDR3 loop reads CASSAHQWGDEKLFF. The CDR3, as DNA: TGTGCCAGCAGTGCCCACCAATGGGGCGACGAAAAACTGTTTTTT.

The table lists this clonotype with a few counts. This rearrangement joins TRBV3-1 to TRBJ1-2; D perhaps matches TRBD1 (6 bases). The CDR3 covers 13 residues. Germline V gene lookup returns CDR1 LGHDT and CDR2 YNNKEL (reference sequence). Trimming took off 3 bases at V and 7 bases at J, with 12 bases between the two ends. In nucleotides, the CDR3 is TGTGCCAGCAGCCATAGGAGGACAGCTGGCTACACCTTC. Its protein is CASSHRRTAGYTF. Full variable domain (remainder filled in from reference TRBV3-1 and TRBJ1-2): DTAVSQTPKYLVTQMGNDKSIKCEQNLGHDTMYWYKQDSKKFLKIMFSYNNKELIINETVPNRFSPKSPDKAHLNLHINSLELGDSAVYFCASSHRRTAGYTFGSGTRLTVV.

The rearrangement uses TRBV6-1 and TRBJ2-7, with TRBD2 matching 10 bases. The V segment lost 8 bases and the J segment 2 bases; nucleotides outside the gene matches: 9. The CDR3 sequence is 15 residues long. CDR1 and CDR2 (germline): MNHNS, SASEGT. The CDR3 DNA sequence: TGTGCCAGCCGGAATAGCGGGAGGAAAACCTACGAGCAGTACTTC. Its protein is CASRNSGRKTYEQYF.

In its sample, this clonotype was seen a few times. The V call is TRBV7-2, the J call TRBJ1-2; D is unclear. Germline CDR1 is SGHTA and CDR2 is FQGNSA. CDR3 length equals 14 residues. V lost 3 bases, J lost 4 bases, and 12 bases lay in between. The CDR3 reads CASSFLSRTYGYTF. CDR3 nucleotide sequence: TGTGCCAGCAGCTTTCTCTCCCGGACCTATGGCTACACCTTC.

The V and J genes are TRBV5-1 and TRBJ2-7, with TRBD2 matching over 8 bases. After removal of 0 bases from V and 3 bases from J, the junction contained 5 bases not matched to a gene. CDR3 length: 15 amino acids. Germline-derived CDR1 and CDR2 are SGHRS and YFSETQ. In nucleotides, the CDR3 is TGCGCCAGCAGCTTGGGGCGGGAGGCACACTACGAGCAGTACTTC. It encodes CASSLGREAHYEQYF. Combining the CDR3 with reference TRBV5-1 and TRBJ2-7 gives the whole variable domain KAGVTQTPRYLIKTRGQQVTLSCSPISGHRSVSWYQQTPGQGLQFLFEYFSETQRNKGNFPGRFSGRQFSNSRSEMNVSTLELGDSALYLCASSLGREAHYEQYFGPGTRLTVT.

This clonotype turned up a few times. DNA of the CDR3: TGCGCCAGCAGCTTCGGACTAGTCAGCACAGATACGCAGTATTTT. Protein product: CASSFGLVSTDTQYF. The chain uses TRBV5-1 and TRBJ2-3, with 7 bases that match TRBD2. Trimming took 2 bases from V and 0 from J; bases not matched to a gene: 3. The CDR3 covers 15 residues. Germline assignment: CDR1 SGHRS and CDR2 YFSETQ.

Ten or more counts support this clonotype. The genes are TRBV5-1 and TRBJ2-5; D is possibly TRBD2 (5 bases). Germline V lookup: CDR1 SGHRS, CDR2 YFSETQ. Trimming took off 0 bases at V and 4 bases at J, with 10 bases between the two ends. The CDR3 loop spans 14 amino acids. For the CDR3, the DNA is TGCGCCAGCAGCTTGGGTTCAGGAGGAGAGACCCAGTACTTC. Its translation is CASSLGSGGETQYF.

This clonotype showed up just a few times. The chain joins TRBV6-1 to TRBJ1-2; TRBD1 agrees at 9 bases. Trimming took 10 bases from V and 14 from J; bases not matched to a gene: 20. The germline V gene encodes CDR1 MNHNS and CDR2 SASEGT. The CDR3 loop spans 14 amino acids. The CDR3 is CATNVRPGQGASTF. The CDR3 nucleotides are TGTGCCACCAATGTCAGGCCGGGACAGGGAGCTTCTACCTTC.

This clonotype has more than one count but fewer than ten. The chain recombines TRBV6-6 with TRBJ2-7, with D perhaps matching TRBD2 (5 bases). This CDR3 contains 12 residues. Deletions cut 7 bases from V and 7 bases from J, with 14 bases between. Germline CDR1 MNHNY, CDR2 SVGAGI (reference sequence). CDR3 amino acids: CASTRTGGEQYF. As DNA, the CDR3 is TGTGCCAGCACTCGGACCGGCGGGGAGCAGTACTTC.

V gene TRBV7-9 combines with J gene TRBJ2-2, with 10 bases identical to TRBD1. The CDR3 extends over 16 amino acids. The trim removed 5 bases at V and 5 bases at J, leaving 8 bases unmatched. From germline, CDR1 is SEHNR and CDR2 FQNEAQ (reference sequence). The CDR3 sequence is CASSPRTGGRTGELFF. CDR3 nucleotides: TGTGCCAGCAGCCCAAGGACAGGGGGAAGGACCGGGGAGCTGTTTTTT.

The V gene is TRBV19, the J gene TRBJ1-5, with D unresolved. Deletions cut 5 bases from V and 1 base from J, with 12 bases between. CDR1 is LNHDA, CDR2 SQIVND, per germline (reference sequence). CDR3 size: 15 residues. The CDR3 DNA sequence: TGTGCCAGTAGTCCTCAGGCAGCAAGCAATCAGCCCCAGCATTTT. Amino acid sequence: CASSPQAASNQPQHF.

J is TRBJ1-1 and V is TRBV5-1, with D unresolved. V dropped 3 bases and J dropped 1 base, with 7 bases sitting between them. The CDR3 is made up of 13 amino acids. The V gene's germline CDR1 is SGHRS and CDR2 YFSETQ. The CDR3 DNA reads TGCGCCAGCAGCTCCCCAGCGAACACTGAAGCTTTCTTT. The encoded protein is CASSSPANTEAFF.

The rearrangement joins TRBV18 to TRBJ2-3; TRBD2 is a possible D gene (5 bases). Germline V gene data show CDR1 as KGHSH and CDR2 as LQKENI. The CDR3 runs to 14 residues. Trimming left V 4 bases short and J 7 bases short, with 15 bases between. CDR3 DNA: TGTGCCAGCTCACTCCAATCGGAGGCCCATACGCAGTATTTT. This translates into CASSLQSEAHTQYF.

This clonotype was seen a few times. V is TRBV9 and J is TRBJ2-1; D is perhaps TRBD1 (6 bases). CDR1 is SGDLS, CDR2 YYNGEE, per germline. Trimming shortened V by 4 bases and J by 3 bases, and 23 bases separated the two germline ends. This CDR3 has 18 residues. The CDR3 loop reads CASSKSGVPGRDYNEQFF. The CDR3 DNA reads TGTGCCAGCAGCAAATCAGGGGTTCCGGGTCGGGACTACAATGAGCAGTTCTTC.

This clonotype was observed a handful of times. The rearrangement links TRBV20-1 to TRBJ2-3, with D perhaps TRBD2 (6 bases). The V end lost 3 bases, the J end lost 4 bases, and 8 bases lay between the germline ends. The CDR3 has 12 amino acids. Germline loops: CDR1 DFQATT, CDR2 SNEGSKA (reference sequence). CDR3: CSASGGADTQYF. The CDR3 region has the DNA TGCAGTGCTAGCGGGGGAGCAGATACGCAGTATTTT.

The V and J genes are TRBV29-1 and TRBJ1-2, with a tentative D call TRBD1 (5 bases). In germline, CDR1 is SQVTM, CDR2 ANQGSEA. There are 14 residues in the CDR3. Trimming stripped 4 bases from V and 0 bases from J, with 12 bases between. The CDR3 nucleotides read TGCAGCGTTGTACCAGGGTCAGCTAACTATGGCTACACCTTC. This gives the protein CSVVPGSANYGYTF.

The CDR3 DNA sequence: TGTGCCAGCAGCGGTAATAGCAATCAGCCCCAGCATTTT. Its translation: CASSGNSNQPQHF. The V gene is TRBV28, the J gene TRBJ1-5, with unresolved D. The germline gives CDR1 MDHEN, CDR2 SYDVKM. The CDR3 is made up of 13 amino acids. V was clipped by 6 bases and J by 0 bases, with 6 bases between them.

This clonotype showed up just a few times. This chain uses TRBV7-2 with TRBJ2-1; no firm D call. Between the trimmed V and J ends, which lost 2 bases and 8 bases, there was a span of 10 bases. The germline gives CDR1 SGHTA, CDR2 FQGNSA. The CDR3 extends over 13 amino acids. Written as DNA, the CDR3 is TGTGCCAGCAGCTTACGGTCCCGATATGAGCAGTTCTTC. Translated: CASSLRSRYEQFF.